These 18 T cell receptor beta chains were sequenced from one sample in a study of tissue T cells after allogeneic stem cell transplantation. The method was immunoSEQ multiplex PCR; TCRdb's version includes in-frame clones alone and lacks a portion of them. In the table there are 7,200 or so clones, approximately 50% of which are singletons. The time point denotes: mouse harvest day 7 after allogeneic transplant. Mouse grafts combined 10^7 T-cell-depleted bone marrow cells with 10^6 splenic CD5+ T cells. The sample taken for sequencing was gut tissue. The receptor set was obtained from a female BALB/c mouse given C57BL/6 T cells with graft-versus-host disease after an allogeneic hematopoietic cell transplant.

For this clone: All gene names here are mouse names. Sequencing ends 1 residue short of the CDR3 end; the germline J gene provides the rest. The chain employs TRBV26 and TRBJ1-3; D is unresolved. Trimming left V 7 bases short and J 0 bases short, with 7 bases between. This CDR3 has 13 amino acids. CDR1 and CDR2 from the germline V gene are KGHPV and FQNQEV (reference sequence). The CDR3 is CASTPNSGNTLYF. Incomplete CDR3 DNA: TGTGCCAGCACACCAAATTCTGGAAATACGCTCTAT.

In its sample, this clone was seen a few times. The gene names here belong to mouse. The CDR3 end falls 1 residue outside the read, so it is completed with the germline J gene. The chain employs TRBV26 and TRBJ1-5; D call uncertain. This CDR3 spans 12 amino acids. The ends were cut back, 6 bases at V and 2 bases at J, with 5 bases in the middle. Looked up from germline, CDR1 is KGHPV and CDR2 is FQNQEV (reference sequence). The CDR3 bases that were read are TGTGCCAGCAGACGGGACAACCAGGCTCCGCTT. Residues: CASRRDNQAPL. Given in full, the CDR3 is CASRRDNQAPLF.

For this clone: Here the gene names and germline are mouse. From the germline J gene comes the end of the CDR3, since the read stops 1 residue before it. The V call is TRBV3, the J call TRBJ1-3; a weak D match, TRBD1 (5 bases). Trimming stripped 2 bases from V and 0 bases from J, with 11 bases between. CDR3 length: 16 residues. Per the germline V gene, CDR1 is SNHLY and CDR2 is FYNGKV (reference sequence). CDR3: CASSLQGFPSGNTLYF. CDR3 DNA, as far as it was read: TGTGCCAGCAGCTTACAGGGTTTCCCTTCTGGAAATACGCTCTAT.

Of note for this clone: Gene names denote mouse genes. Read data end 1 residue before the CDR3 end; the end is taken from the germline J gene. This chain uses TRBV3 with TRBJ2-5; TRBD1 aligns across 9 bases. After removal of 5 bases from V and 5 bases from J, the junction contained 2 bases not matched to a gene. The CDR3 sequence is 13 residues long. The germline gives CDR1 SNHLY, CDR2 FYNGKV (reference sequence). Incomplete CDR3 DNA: TGTGCCAGCAGCCCGGACAGGGGAGACACCCAGTAC. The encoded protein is CASSPDRGDTQY. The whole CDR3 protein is CASSPDRGDTQYF.

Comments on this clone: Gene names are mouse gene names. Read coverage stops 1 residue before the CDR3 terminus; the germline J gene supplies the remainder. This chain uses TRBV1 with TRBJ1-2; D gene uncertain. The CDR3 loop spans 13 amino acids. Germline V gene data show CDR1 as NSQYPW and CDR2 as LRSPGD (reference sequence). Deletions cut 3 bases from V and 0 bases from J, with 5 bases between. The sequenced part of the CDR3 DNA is TGCACCTGCAGTGCTTTGACAAACTCCGACTACACC. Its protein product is CTCSALTNSDYT. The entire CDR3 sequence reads CTCSALTNSDYTF.

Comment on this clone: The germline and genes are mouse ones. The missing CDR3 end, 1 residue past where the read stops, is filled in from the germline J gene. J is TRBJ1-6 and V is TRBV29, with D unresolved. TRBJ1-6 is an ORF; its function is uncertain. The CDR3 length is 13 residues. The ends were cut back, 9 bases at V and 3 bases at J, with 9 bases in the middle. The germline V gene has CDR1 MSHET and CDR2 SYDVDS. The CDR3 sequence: CASSGFYNSPLYF. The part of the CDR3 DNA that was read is TGTGCTAGTTCCGGGTTCTATAATTCGCCCCTCTAC.

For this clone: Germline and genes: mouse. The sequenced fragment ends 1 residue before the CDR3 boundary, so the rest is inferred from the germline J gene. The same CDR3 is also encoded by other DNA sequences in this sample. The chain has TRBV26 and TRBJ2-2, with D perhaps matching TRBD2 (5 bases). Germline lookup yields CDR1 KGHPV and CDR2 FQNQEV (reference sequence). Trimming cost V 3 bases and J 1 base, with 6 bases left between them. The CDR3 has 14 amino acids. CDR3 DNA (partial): TGTGCCAGCAGTCTCCTGGGAAACACCGGGCAGCTCTAC. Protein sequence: CASSLLGNTGQLY. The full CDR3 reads CASSLLGNTGQLYF. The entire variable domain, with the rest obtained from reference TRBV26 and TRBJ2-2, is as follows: NSKVIQTPRYLVKGQGQKAKMRCIPEKGHPVVFWYQQNKNNEFKFLINFQNQEVLQQIDMTEKRFSAECPSNSPCSLEIQSSEAGDSALYLCASSLLGNTGQLYFGEGSKLTVL.

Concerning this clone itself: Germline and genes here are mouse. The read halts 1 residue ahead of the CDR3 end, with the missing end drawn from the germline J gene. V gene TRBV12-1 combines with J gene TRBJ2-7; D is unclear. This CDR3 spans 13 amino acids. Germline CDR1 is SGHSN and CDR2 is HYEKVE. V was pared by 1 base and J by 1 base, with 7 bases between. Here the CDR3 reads CASSLSGSYEQYF. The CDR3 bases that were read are TGTGCCAGCTCTCTGTCGGGTTCCTATGAACAGTAC.

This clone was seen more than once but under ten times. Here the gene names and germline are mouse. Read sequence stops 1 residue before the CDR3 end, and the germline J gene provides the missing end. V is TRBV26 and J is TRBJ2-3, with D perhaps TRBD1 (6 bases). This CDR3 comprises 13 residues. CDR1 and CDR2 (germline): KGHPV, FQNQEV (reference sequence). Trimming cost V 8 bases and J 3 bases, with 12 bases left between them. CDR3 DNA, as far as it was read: TGTGCCAGCGGGATGAGGGGGGCAGAAACGCTGTAT. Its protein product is CASGMRGAETLY. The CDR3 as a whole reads CASGMRGAETLYF.

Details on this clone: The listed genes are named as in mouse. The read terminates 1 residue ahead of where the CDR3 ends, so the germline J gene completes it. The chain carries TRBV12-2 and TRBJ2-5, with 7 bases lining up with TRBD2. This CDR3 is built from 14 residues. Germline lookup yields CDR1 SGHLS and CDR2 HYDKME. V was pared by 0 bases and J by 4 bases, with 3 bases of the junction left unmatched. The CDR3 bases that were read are TGTGCCAGCTCTCTCGGCTGGGGGAAAGACACCCAGTAC. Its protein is CASSLGWGKDTQY. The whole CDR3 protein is CASSLGWGKDTQYF.

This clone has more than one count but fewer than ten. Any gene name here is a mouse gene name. The part of the CDR3 DNA that was read is TGTGCCAGCAGCCAAGATTGGGGGCAAGACACCCAGTAC. Its protein is CASSQDWGQDTQY. The whole CDR3 region reads CASSQDWGQDTQYF. V and J are TRBV5 and TRBJ2-5, with a weak D call TRBD2 (6 bases). The read ends 1 residue early relative to the CDR3; the germline J gene fills the gap. V shed 0 bases and J shed 3 bases, with 7 bases lying between them. The CDR3 has 14 amino acids. Germline CDR1 reads LGHNA; CDR2 reads YNLKQL (reference sequence).

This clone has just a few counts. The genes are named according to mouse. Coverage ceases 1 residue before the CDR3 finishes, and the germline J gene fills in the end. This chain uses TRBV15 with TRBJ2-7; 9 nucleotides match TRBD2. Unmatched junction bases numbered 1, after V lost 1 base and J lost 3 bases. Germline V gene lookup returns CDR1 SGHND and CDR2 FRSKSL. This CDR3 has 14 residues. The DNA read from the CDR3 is TGTGCCAGCAGTTTAGGACTGGGGGACTATGAACAGTAC. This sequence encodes CASSLGLGDYEQY. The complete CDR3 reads CASSLGLGDYEQYF.

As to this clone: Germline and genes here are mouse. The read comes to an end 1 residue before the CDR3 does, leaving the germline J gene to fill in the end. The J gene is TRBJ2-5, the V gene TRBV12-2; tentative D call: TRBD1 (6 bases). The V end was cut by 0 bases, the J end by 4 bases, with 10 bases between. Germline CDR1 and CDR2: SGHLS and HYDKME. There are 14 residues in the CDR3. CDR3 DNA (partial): TGTGCCAGCTCTCTCGAGGGGACAAAAGACACCCAGTAC. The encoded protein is CASSLEGTKDTQY. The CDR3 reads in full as CASSLEGTKDTQYF.

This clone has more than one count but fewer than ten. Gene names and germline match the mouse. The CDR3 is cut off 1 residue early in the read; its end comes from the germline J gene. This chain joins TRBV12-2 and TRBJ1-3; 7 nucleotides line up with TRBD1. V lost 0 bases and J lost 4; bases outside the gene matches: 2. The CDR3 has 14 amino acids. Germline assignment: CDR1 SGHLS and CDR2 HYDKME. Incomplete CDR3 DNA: TGTGCCAGCTCTCTCGTACAGGGGGGAAATACGCTCTAT. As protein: CASSLVQGGNTLY. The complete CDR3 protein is CASSLVQGGNTLYF.

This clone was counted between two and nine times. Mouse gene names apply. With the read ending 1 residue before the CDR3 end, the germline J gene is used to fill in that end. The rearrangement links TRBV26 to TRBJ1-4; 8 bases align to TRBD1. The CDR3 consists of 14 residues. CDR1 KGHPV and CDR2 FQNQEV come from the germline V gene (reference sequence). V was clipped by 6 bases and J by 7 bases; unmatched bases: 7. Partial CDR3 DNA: TGTGCCAGCAGGCCCAGGGGGCCGACCGAAAGATTATTT. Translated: CASRPRGPTERLF. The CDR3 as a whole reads CASRPRGPTERLFF.

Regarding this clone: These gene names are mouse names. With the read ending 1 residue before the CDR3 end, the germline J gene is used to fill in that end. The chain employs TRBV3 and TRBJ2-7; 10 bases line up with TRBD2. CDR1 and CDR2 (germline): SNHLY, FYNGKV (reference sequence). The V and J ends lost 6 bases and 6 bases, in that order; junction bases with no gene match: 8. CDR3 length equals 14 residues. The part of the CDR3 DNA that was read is TGTGCCAGCAGAAGGGGGACTGGGGAGGGTGAACAGTAC. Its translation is CASRRGTGEGEQY. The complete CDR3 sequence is CASRRGTGEGEQYF. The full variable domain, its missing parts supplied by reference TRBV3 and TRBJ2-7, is GPKVLQIPSHQIIDMGQMVTLNCDPVSNHLYFYWYKQILGQQMEFLVNFYNGKVMEKSKLFKDQFSVERPDGSYFTLKIQPTALEDSAVYFCASRRGTGEGEQYFGPGTRLTVL.

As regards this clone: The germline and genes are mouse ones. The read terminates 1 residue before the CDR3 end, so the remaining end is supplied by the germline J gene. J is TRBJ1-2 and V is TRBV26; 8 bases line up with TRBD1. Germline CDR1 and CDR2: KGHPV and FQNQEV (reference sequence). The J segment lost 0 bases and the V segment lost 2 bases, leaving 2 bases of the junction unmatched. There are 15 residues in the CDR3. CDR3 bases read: TGTGCCAGCAGTCTGCGGGACAGGACAAACTCCGACTACACC. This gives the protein CASSLRDRTNSDYT. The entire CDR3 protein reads CASSLRDRTNSDYTF.

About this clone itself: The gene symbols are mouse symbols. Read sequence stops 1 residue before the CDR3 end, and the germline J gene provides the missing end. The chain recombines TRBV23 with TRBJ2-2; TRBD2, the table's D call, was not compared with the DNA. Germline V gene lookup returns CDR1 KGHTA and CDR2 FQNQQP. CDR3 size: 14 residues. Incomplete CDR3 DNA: TGCTCCAGCAGTCGACTGACAAACACCGGGCAGCTCTAC. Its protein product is CSSSRLTNTGQLY. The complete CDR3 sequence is CSSSRLTNTGQLYF.